These 14 T cell receptor beta chains originate from one sample sequenced in a study of blood T cell repertoires in COVID-19. Assay used: immunoSEQ multiplex PCR; TCRdb lists only in-frame clones, some missing. Among 65,000 or so clones, about 81% were seen once, and the ten largest hold about 15%. Specimen: peripheral blood. The receptors come from a man older than 75 with acute or convalescent COVID-19.

The J gene is TRBJ1-2, the V gene TRBV18; D not certain. This CDR3 contains 15 residues. Germline values: CDR1 KGHSH, CDR2 LQKENI. Trimming shortened V by 0 bases and J by 8 bases, and 16 bases separated the two germline ends. The CDR3 region is CASSPPLIPPGGYTF. CDR3 DNA sequence: TGTGCCAGCTCACCACCCCTTATACCCCCGGGGGGCTACACCTTC.

The CDR3 sequence: CASSLAGWSYNEQFF. CDR3 bases: TGTGCCAGCTCACTAGCGGGGTGGAGCTACAATGAGCAGTTCTTC. The V call is TRBV18, the J call TRBJ2-1; 8 bases fit TRBD2. With V trimmed by 4 bases and J by 3 bases, 5 bases remained unmatched. CDR1 and CDR2 from the germline V gene are KGHSH and LQKENI. There are 15 residues in the CDR3.

This clone showed up just once. This chain links TRBV5-1 with TRBJ2-5; D is perhaps TRBD2 (5 bases). V was pared by 4 bases and J by 4 bases, with 14 bases between. Germline values: CDR1 SGHRS, CDR2 YFSETQ. The CDR3 runs 14 residues. The CDR3 is CASSVPGGGETQYF. The CDR3 DNA follows: TGCGCCAGCAGCGTACCAGGAGGTGGAGAGACCCAGTACTTC.

This chain's CDR3 is CASSYKAEANYGYTF. Here the CDR3 DNA reads TGTGCCAGCAGTTACAAGGCAGAGGCTAACTATGGCTACACCTTC. The chain has TRBV6-2 or TRBV6-3 and TRBJ1-2; D is undetermined. Germline V gene lookup returns CDR1 MNHEY and CDR2 SVGEGT. CDR3 size: 15 residues. Trimming cost V 2 bases and J 0 bases, with 10 bases left between them.

The CDR3 loop reads CASSHKGSSGANVLTF. The CDR3 region has the DNA TGCGCCAGCAGCCACAAAGGGAGCTCTGGGGCCAACGTCCTGACTTTC. The rearrangement links TRBV5-1 to TRBJ2-6, with D maybe TRBD2 (5 bases). The CDR3 consists of 16 residues. V was clipped by 4 bases and J by 0 bases, with 11 bases between them. The germline gives CDR1 SGHRS, CDR2 YFSETQ.

The count of this clone is one. The V call is TRBV3-1 (or the pseudogene TRBV3-2), the J call TRBJ2-5; possibly TRBD2 for D (7 bases). With 7 bases removed from V and 5 bases from J, the gap between germline ends came to 11 bases. Per the germline V gene, CDR1 is LGHDT and CDR2 is YNNKEL (reference sequence). CDR3 size: 12 residues. CDR3 region: CASTQGGETQYF. The CDR3, as DNA: TGTGCCAGCACACAGGGAGGGGAGACCCAGTACTTC.

V gene TRBV9 combines with J gene TRBJ2-5; tentatively, D is TRBD2 (6 bases). CDR1 SGDLS and CDR2 YYNGEE come from the germline V gene. CDR3 length: 15 residues. V was cut by 0 bases and J by 3 bases, with 12 bases left in between. For the CDR3, the DNA is TGTGCCAGCAGCGTAGGCGCGGGACTGAAAGAGACCCAGTACTTC. It translates to CASSVGAGLKETQYF.

The J gene is TRBJ2-2, the V gene TRBV19, with D maybe TRBD1 (6 bases). The length of the CDR3 is 17 residues. The V gene's germline CDR1 is LNHDA and CDR2 SQIVND (reference sequence). Deletions cut 3 bases from V and 3 bases from J, with 17 bases between. CDR3 sequence (DNA): TGTGCCAGTAGTATGGGCAGGGGTCCCGGATACACCGGGGAGCTGTTTTTT. Residues: CASSMGRGPGYTGELFF.

This chain joins TRBV2 and TRBJ2-7; a possible D gene is TRBD1 (6 bases). With 10 bases removed from V and 3 bases from J, the gap between germline ends came to 10 bases. CDR1 and CDR2 (germline): SNHLY, FYNNEI. The CDR3 is 11 residues long. CDR3 sequence reads: CAINRDYEQYF. As DNA, the CDR3 is TGTGCCATTAACAGGGACTACGAGCAGTACTTC. The full variable domain, completed using reference TRBV2 and TRBJ2-7, is EPEVTQTPSHQVTQMGQEVILRCVPISNHLYFYWYRQILGQKVEFLVSFYNNEISEKSEIFDDQFSVERPDGSNFTLKIRSTKLEDSAMYFCAINRDYEQYFGPGTRLTVT.

The rearrangement links TRBV5-1 to TRBJ2-7, with D possibly TRBD2 on 5 matching bases. Between the trimmed V and J ends, which lost 1 base and 0 bases, there was a span of 11 bases. This CDR3 contains 15 residues. Germline V gene data show CDR1 as SGHRS and CDR2 as YFSETQ. CDR3 sequence reads: CASSLSGGNSYEQYF. Written as DNA, the CDR3 is TGCGCCAGCAGCTTGAGCGGCGGCAACTCCTACGAGCAGTACTTC. The whole variable domain, filled in from reference TRBV5-1 and TRBJ2-7, reads KAGVTQTPRYLIKTRGQQVTLSCSPISGHRSVSWYQQTPGQGLQFLFEYFSETQRNKGNFPGRFSGRQFSNSRSEMNVSTLELGDSALYLCASSLSGGNSYEQYFGPGTRLTVT.

V gene TRBV10-2 combines with J gene TRBJ1-1, with TRBD1 as a possible D gene (5 bases). The CDR3 contains 16 residues. In germline, CDR1 is WSHSY, CDR2 SAAADI. The germline V and J ends were trimmed by 0 bases and 3 bases, with 14 bases remaining between them. The CDR3 DNA is TGCGCCAGCAGTGAGTCCCACCAGGGCGGGGACACTGAAGCTTTCTTT. Translation gives CASSESHQGGDTEAFF.

The chain uses TRBV2 and TRBJ1-2; the D gene is possibly TRBD1 (6 bases). The CDR3 sequence is 13 residues long. The V and J ends lost 4 bases and 3 bases respectively, with 9 bases between them. The germline V gene encodes CDR1 SNHLY and CDR2 FYNNEI. The DNA for the CDR3 is TGTGCCAGCAGTGGGGACACCGACTATGGCTACACCTTC. It specifies CASSGDTDYGYTF. The full variable domain, rest sourced from reference TRBV2 and TRBJ1-2, is EPEVTQTPSHQVTQMGQEVILRCVPISNHLYFYWYRQILGQKVEFLVSFYNNEISEKSEIFDDQFSVERPDGSNFTLKIRSTKLEDSAMYFCASSGDTDYGYTFGSGTRLTVV.

CDR3 nucleotides: TGTGCCAGCAGAGTGTTTGACAGGGGGTACGAGCAGTACTTC. Its protein is CASRVFDRGYEQYF. V is TRBV6-5 and J is TRBJ2-7; TRBD1 matches 9 bases. The CDR3 has 14 amino acids. The J segment lost 4 bases and the V segment lost 6 bases, leaving 7 bases of the junction unmatched. Germline lookup yields CDR1 MNHEY and CDR2 SVGAGI.

The CDR3 region is CSVEEPSLLAGGNNEQFF. The CDR3 DNA is TGCAGCGTTGAAGAACCCTCACTACTAGCGGGGGGTAACAATGAGCAGTTCTTC. This chain joins TRBV29-1 and TRBJ2-1; 12 bases agree with TRBD2. Per the germline V gene, CDR1 is SQVTM and CDR2 is ANQGSEA. This CDR3 has 18 residues. V shed 0 bases and J 5 bases; nucleotides not matched to a gene: 11.